Below are 25 T cell receptor beta chains sequenced from a single sample in a study of CD8+ T cells in alopecia areata. The sequencing template was cDNA reverse transcribed from extracted RNA. Libraries were prepared by immunoSEQ multiplex PCR; TCRdb keeps only in-frame clonotypes and omits some of them. The sample lists about 180,000 clones; about 48% were seen once. The treatment here: oral pan-JAK inhibitor, 5-10 mg twice daily. Sequenced material: CD8+ T cells sorted from blood, taken at week 24, from a patient treated with tofacitinib. These receptors were collected from a human donor with alopecia areata.

This clone has a handful of counts. This chain links TRBV7-2 with TRBJ2-3; 7 bases match TRBD1. The CDR3 loop spans 16 amino acids. The junction had 9 bases not matched to a gene; V was cut back by 5 bases and J by 1 base. The germline CDR1 and CDR2 sequences are SGHTA and FQGNSA. The CDR3 DNA reads TGTGCCAGCAGCCCGTTACTGAGGGGGCGCACAGATACGCAGTATTTT. Protein: CASSPLLRGRTDTQYF.

The chain recombines TRBV19 with TRBJ1-5, with D possibly matching TRBD1 (5 bases). Trimming took off 5 bases at V and 1 base at J, with 12 bases between the two ends. CDR3 length: 15 amino acids. Per germline, CDR1 LNHDA and CDR2 SQIVND (reference sequence). The CDR3 DNA sequence: TGTGCCAGTAGTGTAACTTCAGGGAGCAATCAGCCCCAGCATTTT. It codes for CASSVTSGSNQPQHF.

This rearrangement joins TRBV27 to TRBJ1-6, with TRBD1 matching 9 bases. The V gene end was trimmed by 5 bases and the J gene end by 5 bases; junction bases not matched to a gene: 7. The CDR3 sequence is 16 residues long. Per germline, CDR1 MNHEY and CDR2 SMNVEV (reference sequence). CDR3 loop: CASSPHRGQDNSPLHF. CDR3 bases: TGTGCCAGCAGTCCGCACAGGGGGCAAGATAATTCACCCCTCCACTTT.

With respect to this clone: This sample also contains other DNA sequences that code for the same CDR3. This CDR3 is CASSQGTGVYEQYF. CDR3 in DNA: TGCGCCAGCAGCCAGGGAACAGGGGTCTACGAGCAGTACTTC. The chain employs TRBV4-3 and TRBJ2-7; 7 positions agree with TRBD1. Germline V lookup: CDR1 LGHNA, CDR2 YSLEER. This CDR3 contains 14 residues. V lost 3 bases to trimming and J lost 3 bases; unmatched junction nucleotides: 5.

The V call is TRBV5-1, the J call TRBJ2-2; 8 bases match TRBD1. This CDR3 is built from 18 residues. V shed 2 bases and J 0 bases; nucleotides not matched to a gene: 9. From germline, CDR1 is SGHRS and CDR2 YFSETQ. Here the CDR3 reads CASSLGDRSHTNTGELFF. CDR3 in DNA: TGCGCCAGCAGCTTAGGGGACAGGTCACACACGAACACCGGGGAGCTGTTTTTT.

The rearrangement joins TRBV7-2 to TRBJ1-6, with D hard to call. V was cut by 5 bases and J by 9 bases, with 14 bases left in between. In germline, CDR1 is SGHTA, CDR2 FQGNSA. The CDR3 consists of 14 residues. The CDR3 spells CASSLTSRASPLHF. CDR3 nucleotide sequence: TGTGCCAGCAGCCTCACATCTAGGGCTTCACCCCTCCACTTT.

The genes are TRBV9 and TRBJ2-1; 8 positions agree with TRBD1. The V and J ends lost 0 bases and 4 bases, in that order; junction bases with no gene match: 6. CDR1 SGDLS and CDR2 YYNGEE come from the germline V gene. This CDR3 spans 16 amino acids. The CDR3 here is CASSVAPGQAYNEQFF. DNA for the CDR3: TGTGCCAGCAGCGTAGCTCCGGGACAGGCATACAATGAGCAGTTCTTC.

The CDR3 region has the DNA TGTGCCTGGAGTGGTTGGGAGACAGGTGCGAATTCACCCCTCCACTTT. Protein product: CAWSGWETGANSPLHF. The genes are TRBV30 and TRBJ1-6; a possible D gene is TRBD1 (6 bases). V gave up 1 base and J gave up 7 bases, with 17 bases separating them. The CDR3 is made up of 16 amino acids. The germline CDR1 and CDR2 sequences are GTSNPN and SVGIG (reference sequence).

This clone occurred a few times. The V and J genes are TRBV27 and TRBJ1-5; D is ambiguous. Trimming shortened V by 4 bases and J by 3 bases, and 7 bases separated the two germline ends. CDR1 and CDR2 (germline): MNHEY, SMNVEV (reference sequence). The length of the CDR3 is 13 residues. CDR3 bases: TGTGCCAGCAGTTCGAGGGACAATCAGCCCCAGCATTTT. Residues: CASSSRDNQPQHF.

The chain is built from TRBV6-5 and TRBJ1-1; no definite D call. Germline lookup yields CDR1 MNHEY and CDR2 SVGAGI. V lost 0 bases to trimming and J lost 4 bases, with 9 bases between them. This CDR3 is 14 amino acids long. CDR3 DNA sequence: TGTGCCAGCAGTTACTCCTCAGGAACCACTGAAGCTTTCTTT. Translating it yields CASSYSSGTTEAFF.

The chain has TRBV7-9 and TRBJ1-1; D is unresolved. Germline CDR1 reads SEHNR; CDR2 reads FQNEAQ (reference sequence). The CDR3 consists of 13 residues. The V and J ends lost 5 bases and 2 bases respectively, with 9 bases between them. DNA for the CDR3: TGTGCCAGCAGCCCAGCGGACAACACTGAAGCTTTCTTT. Amino acids: CASSPADNTEAFF.

The chain joins TRBV7-2 to TRBJ1-6, with D uncertain. V dropped 1 base and J dropped 6 bases, with 10 bases sitting between them. Germline CDR1 and CDR2: SGHTA and FQGNSA. The length of the CDR3 is 15 residues. The CDR3 here is CASSLDGFRNSPLHF. As DNA, the CDR3 is TGTGCCAGCAGCTTAGATGGGTTCCGTAATTCACCCCTCCACTTT.

The chain employs TRBV30 and TRBJ1-5; D not resolved. In germline, CDR1 is GTSNPN, CDR2 SVGIG (reference sequence). Between the trimmed V and J ends, which lost 1 base and 4 bases, there was a span of 5 bases. CDR3 length: 12 residues. Here the CDR3 reads CAWSGGNQPQHF. CDR3 DNA sequence: TGTGCCTGGAGTGGTGGGAATCAGCCCCAGCATTTT.

There are a few counts of this clone. The chain carries TRBV27 and TRBJ2-2; TRBD1 matches 7 bases. With 6 bases clipped from V and 2 bases from J, the junction kept 6 bases outside the gene matches. Germline loops: CDR1 MNHEY, CDR2 SMNVEV (reference sequence). CDR3 length equals 15 residues. CDR3: CASRRGGHNTGELFF. Here the CDR3 DNA reads TGTGCCAGCAGACGAGGGGGCCATAACACCGGGGAGCTGTTTTTT.

This sequence joins TRBV5-1 and TRBJ2-5; D is possibly TRBD2 (6 bases). The CDR3 length is 16 residues. Trimming pared 0 bases from V and 1 base from J, leaving 13 bases between. Germline V gene lookup returns CDR1 SGHRS and CDR2 YFSETQ. The CDR3 region has the DNA TGCGCCAGCAGCTTGGAACAGGCGGGAATCCAAGAGACCCAGTACTTC. The encoded protein is CASSLEQAGIQETQYF. Using reference TRBV5-1 and TRBJ2-5 for the parts outside the CDR3, the full variable domain is KAGVTQTPRYLIKTRGQQVTLSCSPISGHRSVSWYQQTPGQGLQFLFEYFSETQRNKGNFPGRFSGRQFSNSRSEMNVSTLELGDSALYLCASSLEQAGIQETQYFGPGTRLLVL.

V and J are TRBV30 and TRBJ2-2, with 10 nucleotides matching TRBD1. The CDR3 consists of 14 residues. The V and J ends lost 2 bases and 4 bases, in that order; junction bases with no gene match: 1. Germline V lookup: CDR1 GTSNPN, CDR2 SVGIG (reference sequence). DNA for the CDR3: TGTGCCTGGAGTCGGACAGGGGGCACCGGGGAGCTGTTTTTT. Its protein product is CAWSRTGGTGELFF. The full variable domain, its missing parts supplied by reference TRBV30 and TRBJ2-2, is SQTIHQWPATLVQPVGSPLSLECTVEGTSNPNLYWYRQAAGRGLQLLFYSVGIGQISSEVPQNLSASRPQDRQFILSSKKLLLSDSGFYLCAWSRTGGTGELFFGEGSRLTVL.

This sequence joins TRBV29-1 and TRBJ2-2, with D maybe TRBD1 (5 bases). Germline V lookup: CDR1 SQVTM, CDR2 ANQGSEA. The CDR3 consists of 13 residues. Trimming shortened V by 7 bases and J by 3 bases, and 12 bases separated the two germline ends. CDR3 in DNA: TGCAGCGCCCGACGCAGGGACACCGGGGAGCTGTTTTTT. It is translated as CSARRRDTGELFF.

The chain combines TRBV29-1 with TRBJ2-5, with D possibly matching TRBD1 (5 bases). Germline-derived CDR1 and CDR2 are SQVTM and ANQGSEA. The CDR3 runs to 14 residues. Deletions cut 7 bases from V and 2 bases from J, with 17 bases between. In DNA form, the CDR3 reads TGCAGCGCCGCACCGATCGACAGTCAAGAGACCCAGTACTTC. This encodes CSAAPIDSQETQYF.

This clone was observed a single time. V usage is TRBV5-1 and J usage is TRBJ2-1; the match to TRBD2 covers 8 bases. The junction had 12 bases not matched to a gene; V was cut back by 4 bases and J by 6 bases. This CDR3 region has 16 residues. CDR1 and CDR2 from the germline V gene are SGHRS and YFSETQ. The CDR3 region is CASSPRSGLGGNEQFF. CDR3 nucleotide sequence: TGCGCCAGCAGCCCTCGGTCGGGACTAGGGGGCAATGAGCAGTTCTTC.

The chain couples TRBV6-6 to TRBJ2-1; D is uncertain. V was clipped by 4 bases and J by 6 bases, with 10 bases between them. CDR3 size: 13 residues. Germline V gene lookup returns CDR1 MNHNY and CDR2 SVGAGI (reference sequence). Here the CDR3 reads CASSFRPGNEQFF. The CDR3 DNA reads as TGTGCCAGCAGTTTTCGACCGGGCAATGAGCAGTTCTTC.

This clone was counted between two and nine times. J is TRBJ2-7 and V is TRBV2; D unresolved. Germline V gene data show CDR1 as SNHLY and CDR2 as FYNNEI. The V and J ends lost 0 bases and 3 bases respectively, with 6 bases between them. The CDR3 length is 13 residues. CDR3 DNA sequence: TGTGCCAGCAGTGAAGCGATCCTCTACGAGCAGTACTTC. The encoded protein is CASSEAILYEQYF.

The rearrangement joins TRBV4-1 to TRBJ1-6; D ambiguous. V was shortened by 0 bases and J by 10 bases, with 7 bases between the two germline ends. The CDR3 length is 13 residues. Germline V gives CDR1 MGHRA, CDR2 YSYEKL. DNA of the CDR3: TGCGCCAGCAGCCAAGAGGTACGGTCACCCCTCCACTTT. Translated: CASSQEVRSPLHF.

The CDR3 DNA follows: TGTGCCACTTTTCAAGCGGGTACGAACACCGGGGAGCTGTTTTTT. This translates into CATFQAGTNTGELFF. V and J are TRBV27 and TRBJ2-2; tentative D call: TRBD2 (6 bases). Germline CDR1 and CDR2: MNHEY and SMNVEV (reference sequence). V was cut by 10 bases and J by 0 bases, with 15 bases left in between. CDR3 size: 15 residues.

Worth noting for this clone: Other nucleotide sequences in the sample specify the same CDR3. V is TRBV9 and J is TRBJ2-7; TRBD1 aligns across 7 bases. CDR3 size: 14 residues. V was pared by 0 bases and J by 2 bases, with 2 bases of the junction left unmatched. The germline V gene has CDR1 SGDLS and CDR2 YYNGEE. CDR3: CASSVGDRTYEQYF. CDR3 DNA: TGTGCCAGCAGCGTAGGGGACAGAACCTACGAGCAGTACTTC.

This chain uses TRBV5-1 with TRBJ2-1; tentatively, D is TRBD2 (5 bases). The CDR3 contains 15 residues. Germline loops: CDR1 SGHRS, CDR2 YFSETQ. V shed 4 bases and J shed 4 bases, with 15 bases lying between them. CDR3 bases: TGCGCCAGCAGCCCCGGACTCGGCTATTACAATGAGCAGTTCTTC. Encoded protein: CASSPGLGYYNEQFF. The full variable domain, completed using reference TRBV5-1 and TRBJ2-1, is KAGVTQTPRYLIKTRGQQVTLSCSPISGHRSVSWYQQTPGQGLQFLFEYFSETQRNKGNFPGRFSGRQFSNSRSEMNVSTLELGDSALYLCASSPGLGYYNEQFFGPGTRLTVL.